Only a few counts were recorded for the clone carrying this TCR beta chain. Its target is not known. The sample comes from a study of molecular identifiers for immune sequencing clone quantification. TCRdb fed the PCR reads into MiXCR, producing one record per CDR3 protein. The profile shows some 100,000 distinct CDR3 sequences, around 33% of them singletons. Findings of the study overall: Effector cells kept over 99% of their molecules in clones above 20 RNA copies, while naive cells kept under 1% there.

Germline-derived CDR1 and CDR2 are LGHNA and YSLEER. Trimming pared 1 base from V and 4 bases from J, leaving 11 bases between. This CDR3 spans 14 amino acids. The chain links TRBV4-3 to TRBJ2-7; possibly TRBD1 for D (6 bases). The receptor comes from a human donor in good health. Some libraries in this study had Jurkat cell RNA spiked in. Sequencing input: naive CD8+ T cells from blood, with Jurkat cell RNA spiked in. Indicated subset: FACS-sorted CD8+CD4-CCR7+CD45RA+ naive T cells. CDR3 protein: CASSQGQGWYEQYF. CDR3 nucleotide sequence: TGCGCCAGCAGCCAAGGTCAGGGGTGGTACGAGCAGTACTTC.